This TCR beta chain is from a study of shared clonotypes between healthy human individuals (dated by TCRdb to the early 2020s). Looking at the study overall: The cohort comprised two women and a few men aged 18 to 49 years. To estimate repertoire size and how much clonotypes are shared between individuals, the study performed deep sequencing of blood TCR repertoires from about five healthy adults. To increase sequencing depth and limit assay-specific biases, TCR repertoire library preparation and sequencing were carried out by different laboratories using diverse techniques. Per donor, leukapheresis produced somewhere between about 0.94 and 9.5 billion PBMCs. For each donor, CD4 naive and CD4 memory were each given three plates, CD8 naive was given two plates, and CD8 memory was given one plate. Beyond this particular receptor, the publication reports: Across several donors, around 5% of naive CD4, around 3.5% of naive CD8, roughly 2.2% of memory CD4, and approximately 0.42% of memory CD8 clonotypes were shared. Based on pairwise subsampling, the degree of clonotype sharing among donors was expected to be affected by sequencing depth. The small number of donors limited the genetic and exposure-history diversity represented. Sampling was restricted to blood, and TCR repertoires in tissue are likely to differ from TCR repertoires in blood. Naive subsets generally had larger estimated clonotype richness than memory subsets did. Rarefaction of sorted-subset datasets indicated incomplete sequencing despite the large sequencing depth. Higher generation probabilities were observed for clonotypes shared by all four sorted-subset donors than for non-shared clonotypes.

This clone occurred a few times. It lacks a known antigen. No much larger clonotype is one base removed from it; base qualities were not supplied. TCR CDR3 regions were amplified from genomic DNA by multiplex PCR using the deep immunoSEQ assay. For each cell subset, the extracted genomic DNA was distributed evenly across all wells of several immunoSEQ 96-well plates, and each plate served as one replicate. For sorted subsets, roughly 190 ng of genomic DNA, equivalent to around 31,000 T cell genomes, went into each replicate PCR. The purified libraries were quantified using a Qubit 3.0 fluorometer, sized with a Bioanalyzer 2100, and then quantified again using the KAPA Library Quantification kit. Every immunoSEQ 96-well plate was sequenced on a dedicated single-read 150-cycle Illumina NextSeq 550 flow cell. On the authors' methods: Because the immunoSEQ output held only junctional sequences and lacked quality scores, the filtering could not match the filtering applied to full-length reads. Sequences were annotated with PyIR, a Python wrapper for IgBLAST v1.9, and V/J genes and CDR3 were assigned using IMGT germline references. Reads with weak V/J assignments (E-value above 1e-6), missing CDR3, stop codons, out-of-frame junctions, or ambiguous translated residues were removed. V3J clonotypes were defined as sequences sharing an identical inferred V gene, J gene, and CDR3 amino acid sequence. Percentage overlap between repertoires was computed as shared unique clonotypes divided by the size of the smaller repertoire. Repertoire richness was assessed with RTK rarefaction, the Chao1 estimator, and Recon v2.1 estimates of unobserved clonotypes. Generation probabilities for all TCRbeta clonotypes obtained by the gDNA method from a handful of donors were computed using OLGA. Drawn from immuneACCESS, this table holds only the in-frame rearrangements with V and J called that TCRdb kept. Clones are partly lost; checked studies trace under half to an unresolved V gene and leave the rest unexplained. The V and J calls and clone size come from that table; D and trimming were worked out from the DNA. The table for this sample lists 640,000 or so clones; about 78% of them were counted only once. The ten biggest clones cover 1.5% to 2% of the sample.

Donors were healthy HIV-negative adults with no recently reported acute infections or vaccinations. Only Caucasian adults living in Nashville, Tennessee, USA were represented among the donors. Magnetic negative selection was used to enrich CD4+ T cells, after which naive cells were positively selected on CD45RA and the negative fraction became the memory subset. After blood collection by leukapheresis, PBMCs were isolated using Ficoll-Histopaque density gradient centrifugation and then cryopreserved in the vapor phase of liquid nitrogen. Analytical flow cytometry was used to check the purity and quantity of every magnetically sorted T cell population. Each sorted fraction had its genomic DNA isolated and then quantified by UV absorbance on a Nanodrop 2000c. The CDR3 contains 15 residues, cysteine and phenylalanine counted. Left in the record is the CDR3 DNA by itself, 45 bases read in frame from the first base. V is cut by 1 base and J by 2 bases, and the space between the germline ends is 11 bases. CDR1 and CDR2 (SGHDN, FVKESK) derive from the germline V gene.

Input material: memory CD4+ T cells sorted from blood. Interpreted using the paper, the cell subset or site label stands for: CD45RA-negative fraction. This receptor was obtained from a woman in her thirties in good health. The rearranged segments are TRBV14 and TRBJ1-1; TRBD1 could be the D gene, as 5 bases match. The CDR3 has the sequence CASSQVAGSNTEAFF. In nucleotides, the sequence is TGTGCCAGCAGCCAAGTAGCAGGGTCAAACACTGAAGCTTTCTTT.